This T cell receptor beta chain stems from a study of blood T cell repertoires in COVID-19. Study summary: Collection of acute and convalescent COVID-19 samples took place in the United States, Italy and Spain.

The sample holds one count of this clone. The CDR3 has 14 residues. CDR1 KGHDR and CDR2 SFDVKD come from the germline V gene. With 3 bases removed from V and 4 bases from J, the gap between germline ends came to 11 bases. In the original workflow: Reference gene primer amplification in the assay estimated nucleated cell counts. Assay used: immunoSEQ multiplex PCR; TCRdb lists only in-frame clones, some missing. D and trimming come from the DNA, and the V and J calls and clone size come from that table. The table shows fewer than 150,000 clones, with around 86% occurring only once. The V and J genes are TRBV24-1 and TRBJ1-2; tentatively, D is TRBD1 (6 bases). This receptor was obtained from a woman aged 70-85 years with acute or convalescent COVID-19. Source material: peripheral blood. CDR3 region: CATSDPTGRYGYTF. CDR3 nucleotides: TGTGCCACCAGTGATCCCACAGGGCGCTATGGCTACACCTTC.